The 17 T cell receptor beta chains below all came from one sample that was sequenced in a study of T cells after yellow fever vaccination. Each CDR3 protein gets one entry after TCRdb re-called the 5' RACE reads with MiXCR. The sample lists 280,000 or so distinct CDR3 sequences, less than 9.5% occurring once. Sequencing used CD4+ T cells sorted from PBMCs, obtained 5 days after the yellow fever booster vaccination. The receptors were gathered from a man aged 18 to 29 who received the YFV17D yellow fever vaccine.

The chain has TRBV18 and TRBJ1-2, with no clear D. Germline CDR1 KGHSH, CDR2 LQKENI. Between the trimmed V and J ends, which lost 4 bases and 6 bases, there was a span of 9 bases. The length of the CDR3 is 12 residues. CDR3 nucleotide sequence: TGTGCCAGCTCACGCCCTCTCCATGGCTACACCTTC. Translated, it gives CASSRPLHGYTF.

This clonotype turned up a few times. CDR3 nucleotide sequence: TGTGCCAGCTCAAGGGAACAGTCCAACAATCAGCCCCAGCATTTT. Translating gives CASSREQSNNQPQHF. The V call is TRBV18, the J call TRBJ1-5, with D uncertain. Germline-derived CDR1 and CDR2 are KGHSH and LQKENI. This CDR3 comprises 15 residues. Trimming took 5 bases from V and 3 from J, leaving 14 bases between them.

The sample holds many counts of this clonotype. V gene TRBV24-1 combines with J gene TRBJ2-1; D unresolved. The CDR3 is made up of 15 amino acids. V was clipped by 1 base and J by 2 bases, with 8 bases between them. Germline CDR1 is KGHDR and CDR2 is SFDVKD. CDR3 bases: TGTGCCACCAGTGATTTTAGACATCCCTACAATGAGCAGTTCTTC. It yields the protein CATSDFRHPYNEQFF.

J is TRBJ2-3 and V is TRBV10-3; TRBD2 is a possible D gene (7 bases). The ends were cut back, 0 bases at V and 4 bases at J, with 14 bases in the middle. CDR1 ENHRY and CDR2 SYGVKD come from the germline V gene. The CDR3 sequence is 16 residues long. CDR3 loop: CAISESRGGRADTQYF. CDR3 nucleotides: TGTGCCATCAGTGAGTCGAGGGGGGGCCGAGCAGATACGCAGTATTTT.

This clonotype appeared many times. V gene TRBV6-6 combines with J gene TRBJ2-6, with TRBD1 identical over 9 bases. V dropped 6 bases and J dropped 2; count of bases not matched to a gene: 5. Germline loops: CDR1 MNHNY, CDR2 SVGAGI (reference sequence). This CDR3 comprises 16 residues. The CDR3: CASRGTGRAGANVLTF. In DNA, the CDR3 is TGTGCCAGCAGGGGGACAGGGAGGGCTGGGGCCAACGTCCTGACTTTC.

V gene TRBV5-4 combines with J gene TRBJ2-1; weak D call: TRBD2 (5 bases). In germline, CDR1 is SGHNT, CDR2 YYREEE (reference sequence). The CDR3 consists of 14 residues. V was shortened by 0 bases and J by 6 bases, with 10 bases between the two germline ends. The CDR3 loop is CASSLVTTSNEQFF. The CDR3 DNA sequence: TGTGCCAGCAGCTTGGTGACTACCTCCAATGAGCAGTTCTTC.

The sample holds a few counts of this clonotype. The gene calls are TRBV4-2 and TRBJ2-3; 7 bases are shared with TRBD2. V dropped 3 bases and J dropped 1; count of bases not matched to a gene: 7. Germline V CDR1 and CDR2: LGHNA, YNFKEQ. The CDR3 sequence is 16 residues long. The CDR3 reads CASSQGRAGRTDTQYF. CDR3 in DNA: TGTGCCAGCAGCCAGGGGAGGGCGGGCCGCACAGATACGCAGTATTTT.

This clonotype was detected only a few times. CDR3 sequence (DNA): TGTGCCACCAGTGATTCACCCCCGGGACGTCAGAAGTATTTT. This encodes CATSDSPPGRQKYF. J is TRBJ2-3 and V is TRBV24-1; D might be TRBD1 or TRBD2, each matching 5 bases. Trimming took 2 bases from V and 13 from J, leaving 18 bases between them. Per germline, CDR1 KGHDR and CDR2 SFDVKD. The CDR3 has 14 amino acids.

This clonotype was seen only a few times. The J gene is TRBJ1-2, the V gene TRBV4-2; 9 bases fit TRBD1. With 6 bases clipped from V and 5 bases from J, the junction kept 19 bases outside the gene matches. Germline V gene data show CDR1 as LGHNA and CDR2 as YNFKEQ. The CDR3 consists of 18 residues. CDR3 sequence reads: CASSRTGGQGPRNYGYTF. CDR3 sequence (DNA): TGTGCCAGCAGTCGCACGGGGGGACAGGGCCCACGAAATTATGGCTACACCTTC.

This clonotype has only a few counts. The chain couples TRBV20-1 to TRBJ2-3; D remains ambiguous. V shed 0 bases and J shed 1 base, with 17 bases lying between them. Germline loops: CDR1 DFQATT, CDR2 SNEGSKA (reference sequence). This CDR3 spans 17 amino acids. CDR3 amino acids: CSARDGKGPLRTDTQYF. CDR3 coding DNA: TGCAGTGCTAGAGATGGGAAGGGTCCGTTGCGCACAGATACGCAGTATTTT.

This rearrangement joins TRBV18 to TRBJ1-3, with 9 bases fitting TRBD1. The ends lost 6 bases at V and 3 bases at J; junction bases unmatched: 9. The CDR3 is made up of 16 amino acids. Germline lookup yields CDR1 KGHSH and CDR2 LQKENI. This CDR3 is CASSPSRDRDGNTIYF. In nucleotides, the CDR3 is TGTGCCAGCTCTCCCTCCCGGGACAGGGATGGAAACACCATATATTTT. Supplemented by reference TRBV18 and TRBJ1-3, the full variable domain reads NAGVMQNPRHLVRRRGQEARLRCSPMKGHSHVYWYRQLPEEGLKFMVYLQKENIIDESGMPKERFSAEFPKEGPSILRIQQVVRGDSAAYFCASSPSRDRDGNTIYFGEGSWLTVV.

The rearrangement uses TRBV6-6 and TRBJ1-3, with D possibly matching TRBD1 (6 bases). This CDR3 contains 19 residues. From germline, CDR1 is MNHNY and CDR2 SVGAGI (reference sequence). Trimming shortened V by 4 bases and J by 0 bases, and 22 bases separated the two germline ends. In nucleotides, the CDR3 is TGTGCCAGCAGTTCCCTTATTGGACAGCCGCACGTCTCTGGAAACACCATATATTTT. As protein: CASSSLIGQPHVSGNTIYF.

This clonotype was counted between two and nine times. The chain links TRBV10-3 to TRBJ2-7; 14 bases line up with TRBD2. The CDR3 contains 14 residues. The trim removed 5 bases at V and 9 bases at J, leaving 6 bases unmatched. Germline-derived CDR1 and CDR2 are ENHRY and SYGVKD. This chain's CDR3 is CAISPTSGGEAQYV. For the CDR3, the DNA is TGTGCCATCAGTCCGACTAGCGGGGGGGAAGCGCAGTACGTC.

This chain's CDR3 is CASSQGGTVMHGYTF. CDR3 DNA sequence: TGTGCCAGCAGCCAAGGCGGGACAGTTATGCATGGCTACACCTTC. The chain links TRBV3-1 to TRBJ1-2; 7 bases agree with TRBD1. Germline V gene lookup returns CDR1 LGHDT and CDR2 YNNKEL (reference sequence). The CDR3 is 15 amino acids. Trimming took 1 base from V and 6 from J; bases not matched to a gene: 8.

V is TRBV20-1 and J is TRBJ1-6; D gene ambiguous. CDR1 is DFQATT, CDR2 SNEGSKA, per germline (reference sequence). The CDR3 totals 15 residues. Deletions cut 2 bases from V and 9 bases from J, with 17 bases between. The CDR3 nucleotides read TGCAGTGCTAGACCACTTGCACTGCTTAGTTCACCCCTCCACTTT. This encodes CSARPLALLSSPLHF.

This clonotype was picked up a small number of times. DNA for the CDR3: TGCAGTGCTCCCGGAAGGGCTGGAGAAAAACTGTTTTTT. This encodes CSAPGRAGEKLFF. The V and J genes are TRBV20-1 and TRBJ1-4; D gene ambiguous. In germline, CDR1 is DFQATT, CDR2 SNEGSKA (reference sequence). There are 13 residues in the CDR3. The ends were cut back, 5 bases at V and 8 bases at J, with 15 bases in the middle.

This clonotype was counted ten times or more. This sequence joins TRBV7-2 and TRBJ1-3; D is undetermined. The CDR3 contains 15 residues. Germline lookup yields CDR1 SGHTA and CDR2 FQGNSA. The ends were cut back, 3 bases at V and 1 base at J, with 10 bases in the middle. Here the CDR3 reads CASSFMAGSGNTIYF. The CDR3 DNA follows: TGTGCCAGCAGCTTCATGGCGGGTTCTGGAAACACCATATATTTT.